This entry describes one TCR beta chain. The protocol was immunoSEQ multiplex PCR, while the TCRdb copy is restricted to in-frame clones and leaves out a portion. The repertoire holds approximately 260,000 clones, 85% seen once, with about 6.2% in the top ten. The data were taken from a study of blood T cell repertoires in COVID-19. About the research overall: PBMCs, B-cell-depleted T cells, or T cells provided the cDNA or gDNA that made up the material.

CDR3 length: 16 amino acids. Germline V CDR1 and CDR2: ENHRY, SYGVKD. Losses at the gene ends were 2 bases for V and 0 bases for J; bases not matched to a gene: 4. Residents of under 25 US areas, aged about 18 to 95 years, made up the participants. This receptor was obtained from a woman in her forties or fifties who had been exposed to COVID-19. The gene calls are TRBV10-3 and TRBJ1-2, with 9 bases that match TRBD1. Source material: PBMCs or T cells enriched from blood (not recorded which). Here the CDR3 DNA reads TGTGCCATCAGTGAGCCGGGACAGGGCCCTAACTATGGCTACACCTTC. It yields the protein CAISEPGQGPNYGYTF.